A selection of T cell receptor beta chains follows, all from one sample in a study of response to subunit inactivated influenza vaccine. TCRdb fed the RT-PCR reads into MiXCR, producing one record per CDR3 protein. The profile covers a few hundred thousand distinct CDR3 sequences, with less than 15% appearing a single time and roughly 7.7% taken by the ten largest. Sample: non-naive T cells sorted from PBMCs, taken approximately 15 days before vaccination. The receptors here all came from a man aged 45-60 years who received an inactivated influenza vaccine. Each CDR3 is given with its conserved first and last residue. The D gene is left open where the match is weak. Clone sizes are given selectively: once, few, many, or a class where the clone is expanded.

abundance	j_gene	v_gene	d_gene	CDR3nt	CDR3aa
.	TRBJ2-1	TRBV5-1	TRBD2	TGCGCCAGCAGCTGGGGGGGGTTGGCTAGCGGGTCGAATGAGCAGTTCTTC	CASSWGGLASGSNEQFF
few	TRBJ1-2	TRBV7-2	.	TGTGCCAGCAGCTTAGCGGTACTCGGGGGCTACACCTTC	CASSLAVLGGYTF
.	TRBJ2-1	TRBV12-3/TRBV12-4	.	TGTGCCAGCACTACAGTTGCGTGGGTCAATGAGCAGTTCTTC	CASTTVAWVNEQFF
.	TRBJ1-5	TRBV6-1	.	TGTGCCAGCAGTGAAGTCAGGATCAATCAGCCCCAGCATTTT	CASSEVRINQPQHF
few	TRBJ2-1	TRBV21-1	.	TGTGCCAGCAGAATGGGACTAGCGGGGGCCACTTTATACAATGAGCAGTTCTTC	CASRMGLAGATLYNEQFF
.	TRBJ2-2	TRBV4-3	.	TGCGCCAGCAGCCAAGGGGTGACAGGGAGGCTCACCGGGGAGCTGTTTTTT	CASSQGVTGRLTGELFF
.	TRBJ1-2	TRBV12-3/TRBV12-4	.	TGTGCCAGCAGTTTATTACTGTACTATGGCTACACCTTC	CASSLLLYYGYTF
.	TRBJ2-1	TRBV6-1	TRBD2	TGTGCCAGCAGGGGGCTAGCGGCCACAAACAATGAGCAGTTCTTC	CASRGLAATNNEQFF
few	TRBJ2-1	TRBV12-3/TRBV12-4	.	TGTGCCAGCAGGGCTAGAGTTTATGAGCAGTTCTTC	CASRARVYEQFF
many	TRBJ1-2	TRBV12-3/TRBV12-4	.	TGTGCCAGCAGCCCTGACGGTGGCGTAAGGGGTGGCTACACCTTC	CASSPDGGVRGGYTF
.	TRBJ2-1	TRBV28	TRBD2	TGTGCCAGCAGTTCTCGGGACTACGGTCAGTCGGGCAATGAGCAGTTCTTC	CASSSRDYGQSGNEQFF
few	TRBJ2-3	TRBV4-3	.	TGCGCCAGCAGCCAAGATACAGACCCCACAAATACGCAGTATTTT	CASSQDTDPTNTQYF
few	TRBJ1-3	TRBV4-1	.	TGCGCCAGCAAGGGAGTCGGAAACACCATATATTTT	CASKGVGNTIYF
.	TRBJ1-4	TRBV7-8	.	TGTGCCAGCACCCCGCGCCTTAATGAAAAACTGTTTTTT	CASTPRLNEKLFF
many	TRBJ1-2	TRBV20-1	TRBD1	TGCAGTGCTAGAGATCTTCAGGGGGTCTCTGGCTACACCTTC	CSARDLQGVSGYTF
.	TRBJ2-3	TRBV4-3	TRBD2	TGCGCCAGCAGCCAAGACTTGACTAGCGGGAGGAGACTTGGCACAGATACGCAGTATTTT	CASSQDLTSGRRLGTDTQYF
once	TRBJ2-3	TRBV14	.	TGTGCCAGCAGCCAATTGCTACGCACAGATACGCAGTATTTT	CASSQLLRTDTQYF
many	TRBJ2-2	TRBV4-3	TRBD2	TGCGCCAGCAGCCAAGATATCGGGAGGGCTGCCGGGGAGCTGTTTTTT	CASSQDIGRAAGELFF
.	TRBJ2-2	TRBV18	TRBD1	TGTGCCAGCTCACCAACGACAGGGCGCGAACCCTTGAACACCGGGGAGCTGTTTTTT	CASSPTTGREPLNTGELFF
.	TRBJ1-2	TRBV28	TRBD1	TGTGCCAGCAGTTTCTCGGACAGGGGTGGCTACACCTTC	CASSFSDRGGYTF
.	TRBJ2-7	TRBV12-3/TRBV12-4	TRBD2	TGTGCCAGCAGCACTGGACTAGTCTACGAGCAGTACTTC	CASSTGLVYEQYF
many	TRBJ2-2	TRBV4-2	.	TGTGCCAGCAGCCAAGGACTAGCGAACACCGGGGAGCTGTTTTTT	CASSQGLANTGELFF
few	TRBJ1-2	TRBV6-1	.	TGTGCCAGCAGTGAAGGGCAGGGGCGACCAATTGGCTACACCTTC	CASSEGQGRPIGYTF
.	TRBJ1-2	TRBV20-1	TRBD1	TGCAGTGCTAGACAGCCGGAGGGGGCAGTTGGTGGCTACACCTTC	CSARQPEGAVGGYTF
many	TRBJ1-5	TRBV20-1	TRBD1	TGCAGTGCCGGGACAGGGGGCAGTCAGCCCCAGCATTTT	CSAGTGGSQPQHF
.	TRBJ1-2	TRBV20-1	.	TGCAGTGCCCTGGAGGGACAAGCGGGGTCGGCCTACACCTTC	CSALEGQAGSAYTF
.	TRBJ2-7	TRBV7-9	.	TGTGCCAGCAGCTTATCCGTGTACTCCTACGAGCAGTACTTC	CASSLSVYSYEQYF
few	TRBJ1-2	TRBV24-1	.	TGTGCCACCAGTGATTTGACAGGGAATGGCTACACCTTC	CATSDLTGNGYTF
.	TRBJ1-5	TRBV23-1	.	TGCGCCAGCAGTCACCCTTATCAGCCCCAGCATTTT	CASSHPYQPQHF
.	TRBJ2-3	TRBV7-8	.	TGTGCCAGCAGCAGAGACCACACAGATACGCAGTATTTT	CASSRDHTDTQYF
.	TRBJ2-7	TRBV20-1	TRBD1	TGCAGTGCTCCCGCCCAGACAGGGTGGAGCAACGAGCAGTACTTC	CSAPAQTGWSNEQYF
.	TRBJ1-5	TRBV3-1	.	TGTGCCAGCAGCCAAGGGGGCAGCGGCAATCAGCCCCAGCATTTT	CASSQGGSGNQPQHF
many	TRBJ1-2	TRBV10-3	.	TGTGCCATCAGTAACTCTGGCGGCTACACCTTC	CAISNSGGYTF
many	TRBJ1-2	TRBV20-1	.	TGCAGTGCTAGACCGATTCGGCACTATGGCTACACCTTC	CSARPIRHYGYTF
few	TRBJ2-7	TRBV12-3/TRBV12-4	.	TGTGCCAGCAGTTTAGTGGACACAGCCTACGAGCAGTACTTC	CASSLVDTAYEQYF
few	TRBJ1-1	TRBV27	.	TGTGCCAGCAGTTTATATTCACGGACTGGCAGGGCTTTCTTT	CASSLYSRTGRAFF
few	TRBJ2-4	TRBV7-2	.	TGTGCCAGCAGCTTTGCGACTGGGACGGACATTCAGTACTTC	CASSFATGTDIQYF
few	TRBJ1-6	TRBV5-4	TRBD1	TGTGCCAGCAGCTTACCGGGACAGGGGGTTAATTCACCCCTCCACTTT	CASSLPGQGVNSPLHF
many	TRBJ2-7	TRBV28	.	TGTGCCAGCAGCCCCCCCCCAGGGGTTTGGGTCTACGAGCAGTACTTC	CASSPPPGVWVYEQYF
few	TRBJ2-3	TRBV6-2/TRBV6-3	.	TGTGCCAGCACCTCGCCCCTAACTAGCCGCACAGATACGCAGTATTTT	CASTSPLTSRTDTQYF
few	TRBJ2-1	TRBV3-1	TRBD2	TGTGCCAGCAGCCACCTAGCGGGGGCCTACAATGAGCAGTTCTTC	CASSHLAGAYNEQFF
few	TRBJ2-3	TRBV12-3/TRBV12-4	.	TGTGCCAGCAGTTTACTGGCAACAGATACGCAGTATTTT	CASSLLATDTQYF
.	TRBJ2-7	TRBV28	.	TGTGCCAGCAGTTTATCAAGGGACGCGATTGACTTTGGACGCACCTACGAGCAGTACTTC	CASSLSRDAIDFGRTYEQYF
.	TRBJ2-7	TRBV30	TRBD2	TGTGCCTGGATTCCCGCGGGAGTAGGCTCCTACGAGCAGTACTTC	CAWIPAGVGSYEQYF
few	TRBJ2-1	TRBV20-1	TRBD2	TGCAGTGCTAGAAGCGGGGGCGGCTTGAATGAGCAGTTCTTC	CSARSGGGLNEQFF
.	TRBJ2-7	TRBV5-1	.	TGCGCCAGCAGCTTGTCTCCTGAGGCGGTGCTCCACGAGCAGTACTTC	CASSLSPEAVLHEQYF
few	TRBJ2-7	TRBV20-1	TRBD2	TGCAGTGCTAGAGATACGCGGGGGACCTCCTACGAGCAGTACTTC	CSARDTRGTSYEQYF